These T cell receptor beta chains were read from a single sample in a study of somatic mutations in cytotoxic T cells in rheumatoid arthritis. Using immunoSEQ multiplex PCR, the repertoire was profiled, and TCRdb retains in-frame clones only, with some absent. The repertoire holds 20,000 to 25,000 clones, more than 65% seen once, with roughly 12% in the top ten. Input material: CD8+ T cells sorted from blood. All receptors derive from an adult with rheumatoid arthritis. The CDR3 runs from the conserved cysteine through the conserved F or W. The D gene is left open where the match is weak. Only part of the rows carry a size: once, few, many, or a class if the clone is expanded.

v_gene,j_gene,abundance,d_gene,CDR3aa,CDR3nt
TRBV5-6,TRBJ1-1,once,-,CASSGGTAGGTEAFF,TGTGCCAGCAGCGGGGGGACGGCTGGGGGCACTGAAGCTTTCTTT
TRBV4-2,TRBJ1-1,-,TRBD1,CASSTGGRVLNTEAFF,TGTGCCAGCAGCACAGGGGGCCGGGTTCTGAACACTGAAGCTTTCTTT
TRBV27,TRBJ1-2,-,-,CASSPTGNYGYTF,TGTGCCAGCAGCCCGACTGGAAACTATGGCTACACCTTC
TRBV4-2,TRBJ1-1,-,-,CASSQGLGGTEAFF,TGTGCCAGCAGCCAAGGCCTCGGTGGGACTGAAGCTTTCTTT
TRBV11-2,TRBJ2-3,-,-,CASSLGLPGGDTQYF,TGTGCCAGCAGCTTAGGGCTACCCGGAGGGGATACGCAGTATTTT
TRBV7-8,TRBJ2-1,-,-,CASSLVPLQSYNEQFF,TGTGCCAGCAGCTTAGTTCCCCTGCAGTCCTACAATGAGCAGTTCTTC
TRBV7-9,TRBJ2-1,-,TRBD1,CASSVSGTGMGEQFF,TGTGCCAGCAGCGTATCCGGGACAGGGATGGGTGAGCAGTTCTTC
TRBV9,TRBJ2-2,-,-,CASSSHEPGELFF,TGTGCCAGCAGCTCCCATGAGCCCGGGGAGCTGTTTTTT
TRBV13,TRBJ1-1,-,-,CASSSDPPDRYTEAFF,TGTGCCAGCAGCTCCGACCCACCCGACAGGTACACTGAAGCTTTCTTT
TRBV5-8,TRBJ2-7,once,-,CASSGLGEQYF,TGTGCCAGCAGCGGGTTGGGCGAGCAGTACTTC
TRBV10-1,TRBJ2-3,-,-,CASSEWLGDTQYF,TGCGCCAGCAGTGAGTGGCTTGGAGATACGCAGTATTTT
TRBV4-1,TRBJ2-7,-,TRBD1,CASSGVYGTGAYEQYF,TGCGCCAGCAGCGGGGTTTATGGGACAGGGGCCTACGAGCAGTACTTC
TRBV10-2,TRBJ2-3,-,TRBD2,CASRTSRGNTQYF,TGCGCCAGTCGGACTAGTAGGGGAAATACGCAGTATTTT
TRBV14,TRBJ1-4,-,-,CASSQSGSEKLFF,TGTGCCAGCAGCCAATCAGGGTCCGAAAAACTGTTTTTT